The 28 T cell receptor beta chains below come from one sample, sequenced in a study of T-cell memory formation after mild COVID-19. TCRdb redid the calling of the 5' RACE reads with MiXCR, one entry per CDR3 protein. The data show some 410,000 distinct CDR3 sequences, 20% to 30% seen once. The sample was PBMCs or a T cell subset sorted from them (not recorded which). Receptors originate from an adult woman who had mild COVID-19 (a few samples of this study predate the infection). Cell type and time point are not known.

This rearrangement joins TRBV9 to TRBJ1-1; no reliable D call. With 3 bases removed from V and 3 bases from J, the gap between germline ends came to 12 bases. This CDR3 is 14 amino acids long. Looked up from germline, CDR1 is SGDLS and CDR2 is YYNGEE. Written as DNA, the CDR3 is TGTGCCAGCAGCGGAGACGAGTGGGACACTGAAGCTTTCTTT. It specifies CASSGDEWDTEAFF.

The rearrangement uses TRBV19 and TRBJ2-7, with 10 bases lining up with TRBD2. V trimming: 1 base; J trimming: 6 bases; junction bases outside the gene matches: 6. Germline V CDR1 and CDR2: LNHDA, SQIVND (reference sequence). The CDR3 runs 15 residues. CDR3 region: CASSIGGTSVSEQYF. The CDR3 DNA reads TGTGCCAGTAGTATAGGCGGGACTAGCGTCTCCGAGCAGTACTTC.

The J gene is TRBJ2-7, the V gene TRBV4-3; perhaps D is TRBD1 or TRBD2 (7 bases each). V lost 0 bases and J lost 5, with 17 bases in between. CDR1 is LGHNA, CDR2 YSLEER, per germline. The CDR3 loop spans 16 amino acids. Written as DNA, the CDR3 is TGCGCCAGCAGCCAAGATTTTGGCAGGGGGAGGGACGAGCAGTACTTC. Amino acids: CASSQDFGRGRDEQYF.

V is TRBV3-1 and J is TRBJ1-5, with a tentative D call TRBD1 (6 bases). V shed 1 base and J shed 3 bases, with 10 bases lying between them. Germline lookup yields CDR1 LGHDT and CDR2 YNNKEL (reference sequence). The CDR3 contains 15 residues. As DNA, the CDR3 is TGTGCCAGCAGCCAAGGAACAGGGCACAATCAGCCCCAGCATTTT. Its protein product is CASSQGTGHNQPQHF.

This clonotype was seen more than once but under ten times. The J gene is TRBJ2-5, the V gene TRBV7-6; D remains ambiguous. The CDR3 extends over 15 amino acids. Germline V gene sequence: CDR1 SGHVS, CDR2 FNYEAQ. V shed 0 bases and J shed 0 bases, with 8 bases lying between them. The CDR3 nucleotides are TGTGCCAGCAGCTTAGCGACAACTTACCAAGAGACCCAGTACTTC. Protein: CASSLATTYQETQYF.

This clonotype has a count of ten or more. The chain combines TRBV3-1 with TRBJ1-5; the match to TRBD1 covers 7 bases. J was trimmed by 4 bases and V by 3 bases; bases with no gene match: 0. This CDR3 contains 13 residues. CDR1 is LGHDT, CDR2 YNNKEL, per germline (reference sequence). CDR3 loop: CASSQTGNQPQHF. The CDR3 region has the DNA TGTGCCAGCAGCCAGACAGGGAATCAGCCCCAGCATTTT.

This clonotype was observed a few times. The CDR3 protein is CASSLEILNEQFF. CDR3 coding DNA: TGTGCCAGCAGCTTAGAGATCCTCAATGAGCAGTTCTTC. The rearrangement joins TRBV3-1 to TRBJ2-1; D is unclear. Germline V gives CDR1 LGHDT, CDR2 YNNKEL (reference sequence). CDR3 length equals 13 residues. The V end lost 5 bases, the J end lost 6 bases, and 11 bases lay between the germline ends.

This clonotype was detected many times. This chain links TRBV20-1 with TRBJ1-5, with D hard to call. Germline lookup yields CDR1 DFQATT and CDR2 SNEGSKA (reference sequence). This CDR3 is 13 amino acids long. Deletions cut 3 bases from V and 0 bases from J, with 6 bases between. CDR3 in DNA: TGCAGTGCTAGTCCCTATAGCAATCAGCCCCAGCATTTT. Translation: CSASPYSNQPQHF.

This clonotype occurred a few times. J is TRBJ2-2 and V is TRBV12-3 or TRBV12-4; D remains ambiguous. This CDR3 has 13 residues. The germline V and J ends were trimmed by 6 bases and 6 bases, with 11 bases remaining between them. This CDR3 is CASRNLDPGELFF. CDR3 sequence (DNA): TGTGCCAGCAGGAATTTGGATCCCGGGGAGCTGTTTTTT.

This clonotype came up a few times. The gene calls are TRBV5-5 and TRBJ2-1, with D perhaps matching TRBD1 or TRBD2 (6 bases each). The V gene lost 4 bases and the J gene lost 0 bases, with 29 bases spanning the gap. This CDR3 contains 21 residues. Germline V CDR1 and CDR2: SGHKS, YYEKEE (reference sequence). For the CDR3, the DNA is TGTGCCAGCAGCCGACAATTATGGTGGGGGGTTGAGGGGGTCTCCTACAATGAGCAGTTCTTC. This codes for CASSRQLWWGVEGVSYNEQFF.

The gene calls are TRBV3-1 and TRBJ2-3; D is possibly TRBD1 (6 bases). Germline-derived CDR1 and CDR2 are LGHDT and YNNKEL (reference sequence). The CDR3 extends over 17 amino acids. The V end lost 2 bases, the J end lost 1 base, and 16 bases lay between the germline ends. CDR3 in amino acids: CASSQRRTARGTDTQYF. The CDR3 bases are TGTGCCAGCAGCCAACGGAGGACAGCCCGCGGCACAGATACGCAGTATTTT.

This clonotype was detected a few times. Written as DNA, the CDR3 is TGTGCCAGCAGCTCACCCCTCGGACTAGCGGGTTCAGCGGGTACTGAGCAGTTCTTC. Protein product: CASSSPLGLAGSAGTEQFF. The chain uses TRBV7-9 and TRBJ2-1, with 11 bases matching TRBD2. The trim removed 4 bases at V and 9 bases at J, leaving 20 bases unmatched. The CDR3 sequence is 19 residues long. Germline values: CDR1 SEHNR, CDR2 FQNEAQ (reference sequence).

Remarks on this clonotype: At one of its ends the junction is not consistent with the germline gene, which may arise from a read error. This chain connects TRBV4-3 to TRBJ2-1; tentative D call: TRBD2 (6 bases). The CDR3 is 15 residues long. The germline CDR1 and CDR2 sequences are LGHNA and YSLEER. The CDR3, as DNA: TGCGCCAGCAGCCGGGCGGGAAATAAGGGCAATGAGCAGCTCTTC. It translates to CASSRAGNKGNEQLF.

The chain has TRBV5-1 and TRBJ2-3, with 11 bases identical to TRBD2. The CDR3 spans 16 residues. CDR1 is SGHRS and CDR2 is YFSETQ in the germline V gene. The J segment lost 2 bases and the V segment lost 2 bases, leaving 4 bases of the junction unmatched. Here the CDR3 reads CASSFTTSGVTDTQYF. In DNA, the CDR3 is TGCGCCAGCAGCTTTACGACTAGCGGGGTCACAGATACGCAGTATTTT.

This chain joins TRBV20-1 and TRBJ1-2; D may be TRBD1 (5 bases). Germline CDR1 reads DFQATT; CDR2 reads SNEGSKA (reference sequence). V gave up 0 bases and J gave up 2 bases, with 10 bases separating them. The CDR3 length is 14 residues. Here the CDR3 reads CSARDWGSNYGYTF. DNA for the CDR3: TGCAGTGCTAGAGATTGGGGCAGCAACTATGGCTACACCTTC.

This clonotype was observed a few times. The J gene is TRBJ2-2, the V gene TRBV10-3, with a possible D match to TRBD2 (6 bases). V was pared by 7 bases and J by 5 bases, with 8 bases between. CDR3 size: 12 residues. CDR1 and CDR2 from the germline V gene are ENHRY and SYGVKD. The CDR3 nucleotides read TGTGCCATCACCCGGGGGACCGGGGAGCTGTTTTTT. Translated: CAITRGTGELFF.

The CDR3 reads CASSSGPILAGRHNEQFF. The CDR3 DNA reads TGCGCCAGCAGCTCGGGCCCCATACTAGCGGGACGGCACAATGAGCAGTTCTTC. The chain employs TRBV5-1 and TRBJ2-1; 10 bases match TRBD2. The CDR3 has 18 residues. After removal of 3 bases from V and 5 bases from J, the junction contained 14 bases not matched to a gene. Germline V lookup: CDR1 SGHRS, CDR2 YFSETQ.

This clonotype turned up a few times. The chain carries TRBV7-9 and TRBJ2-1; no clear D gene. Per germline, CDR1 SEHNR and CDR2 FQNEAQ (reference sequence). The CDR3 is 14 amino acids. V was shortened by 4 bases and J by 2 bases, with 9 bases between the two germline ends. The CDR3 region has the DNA TGTGCCAGCAGCTACCCCGGGCCCTACAATGAGCAGTTCTTC. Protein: CASSYPGPYNEQFF. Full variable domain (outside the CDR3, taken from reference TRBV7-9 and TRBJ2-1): DTGVSQNPRHKITKRGQNVTFRCDPISEHNRLYWYRQTLGQGPEFLTYFQNEAQLEKSRLLSDRFSAERPKGSFSTLEIQRTEQGDSAMYLCASSYPGPYNEQFFGPGTRLTVL.

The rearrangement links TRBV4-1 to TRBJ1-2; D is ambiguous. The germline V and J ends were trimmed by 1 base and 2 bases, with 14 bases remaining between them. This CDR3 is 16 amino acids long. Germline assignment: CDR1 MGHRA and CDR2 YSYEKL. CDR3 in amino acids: CASSQVPARTNYGYTF. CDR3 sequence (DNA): TGCGCCAGCAGCCAAGTTCCCGCTCGGACCAACTATGGCTACACCTTC.

CDR3 loop: CASSYTPSPQAQYF. In nucleotides, the CDR3 is TGTGCCAGCAGTTACACGCCTAGTCCCCAAGCGCAGTATTTT. The V call is TRBV6-2 or TRBV6-3, the J call TRBJ2-3; the D is unclear. CDR3 length: 14 residues. The germline gives CDR1 MNHEY, CDR2 SVGEGT. The V gene lost 2 bases and the J gene lost 10 bases, with 16 bases spanning the gap.

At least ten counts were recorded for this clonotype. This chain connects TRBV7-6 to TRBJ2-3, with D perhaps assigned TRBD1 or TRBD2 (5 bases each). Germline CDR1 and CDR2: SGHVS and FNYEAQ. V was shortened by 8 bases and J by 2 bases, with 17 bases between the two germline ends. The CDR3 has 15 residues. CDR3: CASGGRGQTTDTQYF. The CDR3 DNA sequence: TGTGCCAGCGGGGGACGGGGTCAGACCACAGATACGCAGTATTTT.

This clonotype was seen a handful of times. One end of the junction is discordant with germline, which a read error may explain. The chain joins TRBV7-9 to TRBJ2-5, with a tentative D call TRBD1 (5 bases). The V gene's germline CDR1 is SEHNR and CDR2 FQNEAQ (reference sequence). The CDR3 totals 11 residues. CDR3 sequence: CASSEARTPHF. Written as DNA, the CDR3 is TGTGCCAGCAGCGAGGCCAGGACACCACACTTC.

The CDR3 DNA follows: TGTGCCACCAGCAGAGGAGGTCAGGGCGCTGGCACTGAAGCTTTCTTT. Residues: CATSRGGQGAGTEAFF. The V and J genes are TRBV15 and TRBJ1-1; tentatively, D is TRBD1 (5 bases). Trimming cost V 1 base and J 4 bases, with 16 bases left between them. CDR3 length equals 16 residues. Germline CDR1 and CDR2: LNHNV and YYDKDF (reference sequence).

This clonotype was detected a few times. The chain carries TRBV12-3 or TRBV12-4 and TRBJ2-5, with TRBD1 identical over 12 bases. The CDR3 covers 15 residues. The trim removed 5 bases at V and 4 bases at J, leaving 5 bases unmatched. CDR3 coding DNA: TGTGCCAGCAGTAACCGGGACAGGGGGCCAGAGACCCAGTACTTC. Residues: CASSNRDRGPETQYF.

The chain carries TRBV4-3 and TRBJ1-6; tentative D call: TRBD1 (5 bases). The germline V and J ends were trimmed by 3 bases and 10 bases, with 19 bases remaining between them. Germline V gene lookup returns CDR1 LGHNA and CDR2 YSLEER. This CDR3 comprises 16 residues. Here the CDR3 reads CASSQAQGSLQSPLHF. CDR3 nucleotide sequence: TGCGCCAGCAGCCAGGCGCAGGGCAGTCTACAGTCACCCCTCCACTTT.

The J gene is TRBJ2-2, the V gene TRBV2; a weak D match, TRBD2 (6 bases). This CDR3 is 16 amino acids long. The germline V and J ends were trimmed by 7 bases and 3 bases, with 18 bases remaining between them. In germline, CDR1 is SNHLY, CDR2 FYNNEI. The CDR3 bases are TGTGCCAGCACCCCGGGGGAGACCCGATACACCGGGGAGCTGTTTTTT. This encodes CASTPGETRYTGELFF. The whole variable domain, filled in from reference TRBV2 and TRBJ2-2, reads EPEVTQTPSHQVTQMGQEVILRCVPISNHLYFYWYRQILGQKVEFLVSFYNNEISEKSEIFDDQFSVERPDGSNFTLKIRSTKLEDSAMYFCASTPGETRYTGELFFGEGSRLTVL.

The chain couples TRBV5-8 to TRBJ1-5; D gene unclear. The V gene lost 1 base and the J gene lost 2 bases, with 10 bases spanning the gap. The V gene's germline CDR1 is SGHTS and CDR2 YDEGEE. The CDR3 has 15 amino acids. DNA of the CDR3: TGTGCCAGCAGCTTGTACCGGCGGGGCAATCAGCCCCAGCATTTT. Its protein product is CASSLYRRGNQPQHF.

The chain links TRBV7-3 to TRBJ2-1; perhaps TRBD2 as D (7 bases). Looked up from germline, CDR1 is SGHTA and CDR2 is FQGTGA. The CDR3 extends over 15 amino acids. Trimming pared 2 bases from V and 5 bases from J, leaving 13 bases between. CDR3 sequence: CASSLGGGRNNEQFF. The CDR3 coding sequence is TGTGCCAGCAGCTTAGGGGGGGGCCGAAACAATGAGCAGTTCTTC.